This T cell receptor beta chain was recovered during a study of blood T cell repertoires in COVID-19. This table comes from immunoSEQ multiplex PCR, and its TCRdb copy is limited to in-frame clones, with some not included. The sample records 160,000 or so clones, around three quarters being singletons. This receptor was identified in a man aged 65 to 79 with active or convalescent COVID-19. The sample was peripheral blood.

The CDR3 spells CASSLERAEQYF. Here the CDR3 DNA reads TGCGCCAGCAGCTTGGAGAGGGCCGAGCAGTACTTC. V gene TRBV5-1 combines with J gene TRBJ2-7, with a tentative D call TRBD2 (5 bases). Trimming removed 0 bases at V and 6 bases at J, with 7 bases between. This CDR3 contains 12 residues. Germline CDR1 and CDR2: SGHRS and YFSETQ. Together with reference TRBV5-1 and TRBJ2-7, the CDR3 gives the full variable domain: KAGVTQTPRYLIKTRGQQVTLSCSPISGHRSVSWYQQTPGQGLQFLFEYFSETQRNKGNFPGRFSGRQFSNSRSEMNVSTLELGDSALYLCASSLERAEQYFGPGTRLTVT.